These 12 T cell receptor beta chains share one sample of origin, sequenced in a study of CD8+ T cells in alopecia areata (dated by TCRdb to about 2018). Per the publication, the time point label means: around 28 days on oral tofacitinib. The treatment or condition label here, explained by the study, means: oral pan-JAK inhibitor, 5-10 mg twice daily. To prepare the library, the immunoSEQ multiplex PCR assay was applied. RNA was extracted from all samples and reverse transcribed into cDNA, which served as template for TCR sequencing. Sourced from immuneACCESS, this table was stored by TCRdb with only in-frame sequences that have V and J called. A share of the clones is absent; for the studies checked, an unresolved V gene accounts for under half, and the remainder has no known explanation. The sample contains some 220,000 clones, less than 75% of them found a single time. The biggest ten clones account for 1.6% of the sample.

The sequencing used CD4+ T cells sorted from blood, collected at week 4, from a patient treated with tofacitinib. These receptors came from a human donor with alopecia areata.

The chain uses TRBV9 and TRBJ2-5; no firm D call. This CDR3 region has 14 residues. V lost 1 base to trimming and J lost 0 bases, with 7 bases between them. Per germline, CDR1 SGDLS and CDR2 YYNGEE. CDR3 residues: CASSVTVYQETQYF. CDR3 sequence (DNA): TGTGCCAGCAGCGTAACAGTTTACCAAGAGACCCAGTACTTC.

The chain combines TRBV30 with TRBJ1-3; D is undetermined. The germline V gene has CDR1 GTSNPN and CDR2 SVGIG (reference sequence). This CDR3 comprises 13 residues. V lost 2 bases, J lost 4 bases, and 9 bases lay in between. This CDR3 reads CAWSNGFGNTIYF. The CDR3 nucleotides are TGTGCCTGGAGTAACGGGTTCGGAAACACCATATATTTT.

This clone was detected many times. The CDR3 here is CSVRAEGSQPQHF. The CDR3 bases are TGCAGCGTCCGCGCGGAGGGTAGCCAGCCCCAGCATTTT. This chain uses TRBV29-1 with TRBJ1-5, with no clear D. The CDR3 extends over 13 amino acids. Germline V gives CDR1 SQVTM, CDR2 ANQGSEA. Between the trimmed V and J ends, which lost 6 bases and 7 bases, there was a span of 16 bases.

This sequence joins TRBV7-2 and TRBJ2-7, with D perhaps TRBD1 or TRBD2 (5 bases each). The CDR3 is 14 amino acids. V was pared by 5 bases and J by 2 bases, with 13 bases between. Germline V gene sequence: CDR1 SGHTA, CDR2 FQGNSA. CDR3 nucleotide sequence: TGTGCCAGCAGCCCGTGGGACGCCGCCTACGAGCAGTACTTC. As protein: CASSPWDAAYEQYF.

V and J are TRBV19 and TRBJ1-1; no definite D call. Germline loops: CDR1 LNHDA, CDR2 SQIVND (reference sequence). The CDR3 extends over 15 amino acids. V was shortened by 1 base and J by 1 base, with 10 bases between the two germline ends. The CDR3 region has the DNA TGTGCCAGTAGTATAGGGAACGGACGGAACACTGAAGCTTTCTTT. Translated: CASSIGNGRNTEAFF.

This clone was observed a few times. The chain combines TRBV6-1 with TRBJ1-5; D uncertain. The CDR3 spans 13 residues. Germline lookup yields CDR1 MNHNS and CDR2 SASEGT. The V and J ends lost 8 bases and 2 bases respectively, with 10 bases between them. The CDR3 DNA sequence: TGTGCCAGCGTGGGCGACGGCAATCAGCCCCAGCATTTT. This translates into CASVGDGNQPQHF.

A few counts support this clone. The chain employs TRBV29-1 and TRBJ2-2, with no clear D. There are 16 residues in the CDR3. V was trimmed by 1 base and J by 0 bases, leaving 12 bases between them. Germline CDR1 is SQVTM and CDR2 is ANQGSEA. CDR3 region: CSVEVLGSPNTGELFF. In DNA form, the CDR3 reads TGCAGCGTTGAAGTGTTGGGCAGCCCGAACACCGGGGAGCTGTTTTTT.

The gene calls are TRBV10-3 and TRBJ2-1; 8 nucleotides line up with TRBD2. The CDR3 runs to 14 residues. V dropped 7 bases and J dropped 4; count of bases not matched to a gene: 6. Germline assignment: CDR1 ENHRY and CDR2 SYGVKD. The CDR3 loop is CAIKGSGEYNEQFF. The CDR3 DNA sequence: TGTGCCATCAAAGGTAGCGGGGAGTACAATGAGCAGTTCTTC.

As to this clone: A read error may produce the germline difference seen at one junction end. The J gene is TRBJ2-2, the V gene TRBV20-1; D gene uncertain. The CDR3 totals 11 residues. Germline CDR1 is DFQATT and CDR2 is SNEGSKA (reference sequence). The DNA for the CDR3 is TGCAGTGCTAGAGACTCCGGAGAGCTGTTTTTT. This translates into CSARDSGELFF.

The gene calls are TRBV7-2 and TRBJ1-2; unclear D gene. Germline values: CDR1 SGHTA, CDR2 FQGNSA. V lost 4 bases and J 13 bases, leaving 19 bases between the germline ends. This CDR3 is built from 13 residues. CDR3 nucleotides: TGTGCCAGCAGCTCCGGTTTAGGAAGGGTTATCACCTTC. Encoded protein: CASSSGLGRVITF.

This clone was detected a few times. The chain couples TRBV19 to TRBJ1-2; D is unclear. Trimming cost V 0 bases and J 1 base, with 6 bases left between them. CDR1 and CDR2 from the germline V gene are LNHDA and SQIVND (reference sequence). The CDR3 is 14 amino acids. The CDR3 nucleotides read TGTGCCAGTAGTATAGACCACAGTAACTATGGCTACACCTTC. It is translated as CASSIDHSNYGYTF.

This clone was picked up a small number of times. The chain joins TRBV5-4 to TRBJ2-7, with TRBD1 identical over 8 bases. The junction had 2 bases not matched to a gene; V was cut back by 0 bases and J by 6 bases. This CDR3 is built from 13 residues. Germline CDR1 and CDR2: SGHNT and YYREEE (reference sequence). CDR3 region: CASSLAGGSEQYF. CDR3 nucleotide sequence: TGTGCCAGCAGCTTGGCAGGGGGCAGCGAGCAGTACTTC.